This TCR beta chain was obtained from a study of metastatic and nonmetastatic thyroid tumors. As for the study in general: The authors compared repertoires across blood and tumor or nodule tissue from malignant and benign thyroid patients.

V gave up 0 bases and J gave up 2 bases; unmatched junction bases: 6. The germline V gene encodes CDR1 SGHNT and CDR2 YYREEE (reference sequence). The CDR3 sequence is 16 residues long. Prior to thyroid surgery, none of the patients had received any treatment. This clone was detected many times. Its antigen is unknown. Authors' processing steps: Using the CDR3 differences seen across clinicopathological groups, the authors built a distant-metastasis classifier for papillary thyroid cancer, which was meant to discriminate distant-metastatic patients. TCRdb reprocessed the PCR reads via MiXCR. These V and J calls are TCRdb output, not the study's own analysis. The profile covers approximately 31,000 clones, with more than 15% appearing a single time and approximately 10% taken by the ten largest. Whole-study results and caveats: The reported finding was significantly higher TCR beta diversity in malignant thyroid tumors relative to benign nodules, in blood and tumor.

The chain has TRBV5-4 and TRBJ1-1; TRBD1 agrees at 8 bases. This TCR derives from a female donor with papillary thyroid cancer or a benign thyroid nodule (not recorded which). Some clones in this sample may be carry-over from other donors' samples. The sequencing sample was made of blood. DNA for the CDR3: TGTGCCAGCAGCTTGGGCCAGGGGGCCGTAAACACTGAAGCTTTCTTT. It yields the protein CASSLGQGAVNTEAFF.